This entry lists 2 T cell receptor beta chains sequenced from one sample in a study of blood T cell repertoires in COVID-19. Libraries were prepared by immunoSEQ multiplex PCR; TCRdb keeps only in-frame clonotypes and omits some of them. The sample includes roughly 130,000 clones, approximately 79% of them seen just once. Sequenced input: peripheral blood. These receptors were taken from a man aged 55 to 70 with acute or convalescent COVID-19.

This chain connects TRBV9 to TRBJ2-2; TRBD1 matches 9 bases. J lost 4 bases, V lost 4 bases, and 8 bases had no gene match. There are 16 residues in the CDR3. Germline assignment: CDR1 SGDLS and CDR2 YYNGEE. The CDR3 nucleotides read TGTGCCAGCAGCTCACAGGGGGCGGTGGGCACCGGGGAGCTGTTTTTT. This gives the protein CASSSQGAVGTGELFF. The full variable domain, in which reference TRBV9 and TRBJ2-2 provide the parts outside the CDR3, is DSGVTQTPKHLITATGQRVTLRCSPRSGDLSVYWYQQSLDQGLQFLIQYYNGEERAKGNILERFSAQQFPDLHSELNLSSLELGDSALYFCASSSQGAVGTGELFFGEGSRLTVL.

This rearrangement joins TRBV28 to TRBJ1-2, with 7 bases identical to TRBD1. This CDR3 spans 16 amino acids. Germline CDR1 is MDHEN and CDR2 is SYDVKM. V shed 4 bases, J shed 4 bases, and the junction held 12 bases outside the gene matches. In DNA, the CDR3 is TGTGCCAGCAGTTCCGAACGACAGGGAAAAGGCTATGGCTACACCTTC. Protein: CASSSERQGKGYGYTF.